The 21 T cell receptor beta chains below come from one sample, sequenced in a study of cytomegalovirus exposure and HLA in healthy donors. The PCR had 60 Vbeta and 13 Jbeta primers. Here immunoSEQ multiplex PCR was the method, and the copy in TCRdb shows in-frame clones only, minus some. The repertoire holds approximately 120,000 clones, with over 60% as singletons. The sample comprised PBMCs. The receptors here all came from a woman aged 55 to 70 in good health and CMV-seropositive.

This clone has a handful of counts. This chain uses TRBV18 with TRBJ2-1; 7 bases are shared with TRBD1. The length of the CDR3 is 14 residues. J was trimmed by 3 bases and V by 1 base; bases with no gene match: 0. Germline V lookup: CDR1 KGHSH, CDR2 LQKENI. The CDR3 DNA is TGTGCCAGCTCACCACGGGACAGCTACAATGAGCAGTTCTTC. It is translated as CASSPRDSYNEQFF.

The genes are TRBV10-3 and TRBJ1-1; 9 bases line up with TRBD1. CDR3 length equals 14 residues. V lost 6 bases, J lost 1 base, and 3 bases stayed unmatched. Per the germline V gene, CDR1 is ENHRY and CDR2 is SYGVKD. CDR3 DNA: TGTGCCATCAGAAGGACAGGGGAGAACACTGAAGCTTTCTTT. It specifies CAIRRTGENTEAFF.

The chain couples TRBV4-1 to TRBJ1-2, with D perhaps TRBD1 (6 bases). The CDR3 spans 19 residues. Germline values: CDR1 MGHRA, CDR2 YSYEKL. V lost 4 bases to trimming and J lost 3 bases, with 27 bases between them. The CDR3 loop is CASSRRRGGVVGSDYGYTF. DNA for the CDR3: TGCGCCAGCAGCCGAAGGCGTGGGGGCGTGGTTGGGAGTGACTATGGCTACACCTTC.

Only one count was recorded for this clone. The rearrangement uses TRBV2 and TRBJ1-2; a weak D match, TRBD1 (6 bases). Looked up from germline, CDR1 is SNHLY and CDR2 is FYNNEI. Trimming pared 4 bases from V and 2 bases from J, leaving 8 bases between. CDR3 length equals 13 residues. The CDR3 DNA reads TGTGCCAGCAGTGCGGACAGAAACTATGGCTACACCTTC. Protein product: CASSADRNYGYTF. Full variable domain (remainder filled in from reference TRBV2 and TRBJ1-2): EPEVTQTPSHQVTQMGQEVILRCVPISNHLYFYWYRQILGQKVEFLVSFYNNEISEKSEIFDDQFSVERPDGSNFTLKIRSTKLEDSAMYFCASSADRNYGYTFGSGTRLTVV.

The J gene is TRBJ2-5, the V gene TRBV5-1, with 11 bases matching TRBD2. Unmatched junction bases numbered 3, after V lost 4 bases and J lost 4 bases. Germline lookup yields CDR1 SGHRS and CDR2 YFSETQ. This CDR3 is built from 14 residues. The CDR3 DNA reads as TGCGCCAGCAGCGCCGGGACTAGCGGAGAGACCCAGTACTTC. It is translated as CASSAGTSGETQYF.

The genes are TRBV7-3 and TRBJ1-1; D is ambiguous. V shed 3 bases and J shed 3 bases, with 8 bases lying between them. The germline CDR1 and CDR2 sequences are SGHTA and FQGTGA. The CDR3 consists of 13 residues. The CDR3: CASSFGRDTEAFF. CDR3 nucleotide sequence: TGTGCCAGCAGCTTCGGGAGGGACACTGAAGCTTTCTTT.

The CDR3 protein is CSVGTSLYNEQFF. The CDR3 nucleotides read TGCAGCGTCGGGACTAGCCTATACAATGAGCAGTTCTTC. The chain recombines TRBV29-1 with TRBJ2-1, with TRBD2 matching 9 bases. Losses at the gene ends were 6 bases for V and 4 bases for J; bases not matched to a gene: 4. The germline CDR1 and CDR2 sequences are SQVTM and ANQGSEA. The CDR3 is 13 amino acids.

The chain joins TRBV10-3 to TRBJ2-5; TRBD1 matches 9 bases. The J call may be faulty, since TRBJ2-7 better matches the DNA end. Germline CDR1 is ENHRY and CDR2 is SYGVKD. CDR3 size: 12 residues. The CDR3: CAMGQGGHEQYF. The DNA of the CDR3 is TGTGCCATGGGACAGGGTGGCCACGAGCAGTACTTC.

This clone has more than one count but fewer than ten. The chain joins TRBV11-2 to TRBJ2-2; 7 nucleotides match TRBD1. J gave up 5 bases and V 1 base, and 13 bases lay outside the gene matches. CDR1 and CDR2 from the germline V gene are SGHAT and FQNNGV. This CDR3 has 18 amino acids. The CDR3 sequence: CASSLVAVGTEGTGELFF. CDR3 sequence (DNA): TGTGCCAGCAGCTTAGTTGCCGTAGGGACAGAGGGGACCGGGGAGCTGTTTTTT.

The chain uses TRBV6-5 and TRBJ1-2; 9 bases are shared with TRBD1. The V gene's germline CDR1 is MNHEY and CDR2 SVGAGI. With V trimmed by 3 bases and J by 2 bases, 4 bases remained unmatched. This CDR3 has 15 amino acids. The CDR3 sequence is CASSYSGTGNYGYTF. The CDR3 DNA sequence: TGTGCCAGCAGTTATTCCGGGACAGGGAACTATGGCTACACCTTC.

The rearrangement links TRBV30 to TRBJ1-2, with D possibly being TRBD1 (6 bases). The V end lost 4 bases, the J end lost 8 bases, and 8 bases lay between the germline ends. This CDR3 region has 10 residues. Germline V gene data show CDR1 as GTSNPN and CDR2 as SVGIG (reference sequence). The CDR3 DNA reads TGTGCCTGGAAGGGGGGGGGCTACACCTTC. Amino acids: CAWKGGGYTF. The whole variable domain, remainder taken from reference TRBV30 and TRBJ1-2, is SQTIHQWPATLVQPVGSPLSLECTVEGTSNPNLYWYRQAAGRGLQLLFYSVGIGQISSEVPQNLSASRPQDRQFILSSKKLLLSDSGFYLCAWKGGGYTFGSGTRLTVV.

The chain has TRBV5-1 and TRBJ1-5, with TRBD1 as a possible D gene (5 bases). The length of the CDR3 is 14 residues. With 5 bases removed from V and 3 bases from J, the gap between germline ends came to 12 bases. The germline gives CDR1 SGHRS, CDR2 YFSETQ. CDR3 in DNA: TGCGCCAGCAGTGAAGGGGCAATCAATCAGCCCCAGCATTTT. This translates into CASSEGAINQPQHF.

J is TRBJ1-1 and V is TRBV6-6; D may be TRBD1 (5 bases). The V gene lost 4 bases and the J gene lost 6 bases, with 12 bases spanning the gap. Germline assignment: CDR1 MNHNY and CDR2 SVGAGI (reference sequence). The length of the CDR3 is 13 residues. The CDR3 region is CASSFGTASEAFF. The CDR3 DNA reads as TGTGCCAGCAGTTTCGGGACTGCCTCTGAAGCTTTCTTT.

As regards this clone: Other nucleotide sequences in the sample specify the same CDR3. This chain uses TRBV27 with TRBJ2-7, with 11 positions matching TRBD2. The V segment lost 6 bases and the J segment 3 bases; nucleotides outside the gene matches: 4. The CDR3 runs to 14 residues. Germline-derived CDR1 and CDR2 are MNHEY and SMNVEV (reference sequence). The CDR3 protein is CASRRTSGLYEQYF. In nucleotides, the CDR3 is TGTGCCAGCAGGCGGACTAGCGGGCTCTACGAGCAGTACTTC.

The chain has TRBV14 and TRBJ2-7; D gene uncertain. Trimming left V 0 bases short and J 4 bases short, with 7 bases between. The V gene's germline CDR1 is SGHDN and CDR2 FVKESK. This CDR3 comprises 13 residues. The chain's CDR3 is CASSQEWSYEQYF. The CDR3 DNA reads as TGTGCCAGCAGCCAAGAGTGGAGTTACGAGCAGTACTTC.

In nucleotides, the CDR3 is TGTGCCAGTAGTACCCAGACTAGCGGGAGGGATGAGCAGTTCTTC. Translation gives CASSTQTSGRDEQFF. The rearrangement uses TRBV19 and TRBJ2-1; 14 nucleotides agree with TRBD2. The V segment lost 4 bases and the J segment 8 bases; nucleotides outside the gene matches: 4. The germline gives CDR1 LNHDA, CDR2 SQIVND (reference sequence). The CDR3 is 15 residues long.

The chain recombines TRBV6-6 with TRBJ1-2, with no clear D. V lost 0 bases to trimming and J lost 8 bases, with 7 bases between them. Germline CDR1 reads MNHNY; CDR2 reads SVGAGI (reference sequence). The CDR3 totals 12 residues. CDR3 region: CASSYSNGGYTF. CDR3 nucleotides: TGTGCCAGCAGTTACTCGAACGGGGGCTACACCTTC.

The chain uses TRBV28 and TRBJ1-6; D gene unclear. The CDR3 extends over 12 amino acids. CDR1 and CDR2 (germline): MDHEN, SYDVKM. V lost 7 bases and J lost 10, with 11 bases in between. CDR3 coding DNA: TGTGCCAGCACCACCACTTGGTCACCCCTCCACTTT. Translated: CASTTTWSPLHF.

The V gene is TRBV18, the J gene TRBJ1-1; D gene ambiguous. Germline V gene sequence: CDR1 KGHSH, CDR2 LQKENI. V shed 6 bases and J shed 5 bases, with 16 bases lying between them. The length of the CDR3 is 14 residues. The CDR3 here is CASSEGYMSTEAFF. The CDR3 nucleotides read TGTGCCAGCTCGGAGGGTTATATGAGTACTGAAGCTTTCTTT.

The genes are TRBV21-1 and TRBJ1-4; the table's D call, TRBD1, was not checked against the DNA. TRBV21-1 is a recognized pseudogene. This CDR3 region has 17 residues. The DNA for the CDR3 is TGTGCCAGCAGCGGTCCCCCCACAGTATCCCATAATGAAAAACTGTTTTTT. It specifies CASSGPPTVSHNEKLFF.

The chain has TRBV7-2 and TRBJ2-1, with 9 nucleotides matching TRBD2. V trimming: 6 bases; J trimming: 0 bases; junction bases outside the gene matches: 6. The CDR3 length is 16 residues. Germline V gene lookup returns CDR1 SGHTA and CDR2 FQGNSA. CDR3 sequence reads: CASSWTSASSYNEQFF. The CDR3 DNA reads TGTGCCAGCAGTTGGACTAGCGCAAGCTCCTACAATGAGCAGTTCTTC.